The 29 T cell receptor beta chains presented below share a single source sample, sequenced in a study of response to subunit inactivated influenza vaccine. TCRdb called the RT-PCR reads again in MiXCR, with one record for every CDR3 protein. The sample has some 640,000 distinct CDR3 sequences; 14% are singletons. The source was PBMCs from blood, collected approximately 15 days before vaccination. Receptors originate from a man aged 50 to 59 who received an inactivated influenza vaccine.

This clonotype was seen many times. The J gene is TRBJ1-4, the V gene TRBV12-3 or TRBV12-4, with 9 bases identical to TRBD1. The CDR3 loop spans 14 amino acids. Germline trimming cut 6 bases from V and 7 bases from J; bases unmatched to any gene: 6. The CDR3 DNA reads TGTGCCAGCAGACAGGGACAGGGCTTTGAAAAACTGTTTTTT. This sequence encodes CASRQGQGFEKLFF.

This clonotype was recorded many times. V usage is TRBV5-5 and J usage is TRBJ2-1, with TRBD1 as a possible D gene (6 bases). Per the germline V gene, CDR1 is SGHKS and CDR2 is YYEKEE (reference sequence). There are 15 residues in the CDR3. Trimming took off 7 bases at V and 0 bases at J, with 14 bases between the two ends. CDR3 sequence reads: CASFKGGLSYNEQFF. The DNA of the CDR3 is TGTGCCAGCTTTAAAGGGGGTCTCTCCTACAATGAGCAGTTCTTC.

The rearrangement uses TRBV7-2 and TRBJ2-3; TRBD2 matches at 7 bases. Unmatched junction bases numbered 11, after V lost 4 bases and J lost 1 base. CDR1 SGHTA and CDR2 FQGNSA come from the germline V gene. CDR3 length: 17 residues. CDR3 nucleotide sequence: TGTGCCAGCAGCTATATCCGGCGGGAGTGGGGCACAGATACGCAGTATTTT. Its protein product is CASSYIRREWGTDTQYF.

This clonotype has ten or more counts. V gene TRBV12-3 or TRBV12-4 combines with J gene TRBJ2-7; possibly TRBD1 or TRBD2 for D (5 bases each). The V gene lost 6 bases and the J gene lost 2 bases, with 11 bases spanning the gap. CDR3 length equals 13 residues. For the CDR3, the DNA is TGTGCCAGCAGCTTCCGAGGGGCCTACGAGCAGTACTTC. Amino acid sequence: CASSFRGAYEQYF.

The rearrangement joins TRBV5-4 to TRBJ2-5, with 8 bases that match TRBD1. J lost 3 bases, V lost 4 bases, and 8 bases had no gene match. This CDR3 has 15 residues. Germline CDR1 and CDR2: SGHNT and YYREEE (reference sequence). CDR3 residues: CASSVGTGDEETQYF. CDR3 DNA sequence: TGTGCCAGCAGCGTCGGGACAGGCGACGAAGAGACCCAGTACTTC.

This clonotype was recorded a few times. V gene TRBV10-3 combines with J gene TRBJ2-5; TRBD1 aligns across 7 bases. The J segment lost 0 bases and the V segment lost 5 bases, leaving 3 bases of the junction unmatched. This CDR3 has 14 residues. CDR1 and CDR2 from the germline V gene are ENHRY and SYGVKD. CDR3 in amino acids: CAISRDSNQETQYF. The CDR3 DNA reads TGTGCCATCAGTCGGGACAGTAACCAAGAGACCCAGTACTTC.

The chain couples TRBV14 to TRBJ2-5; D possibly matches TRBD1 or TRBD2 (5 bases each). This CDR3 region has 15 residues. Looked up from germline, CDR1 is SGHDN and CDR2 is FVKESK. Deletions cut 4 bases from V and 1 base from J, with 13 bases between. As DNA, the CDR3 is TGTGCCAGCAGCCGCCTCGGGGCGGTCCAAGAGACCCAGTACTTC. Translated: CASSRLGAVQETQYF.

Only a few counts were recorded for this clonotype. The chain carries TRBV28 and TRBJ2-5; no reliable D call. V was pared by 6 bases and J by 0 bases, with 11 bases between. The CDR3 has 14 residues. In germline, CDR1 is MDHEN, CDR2 SYDVKM. The CDR3 nucleotides are TGTGCCAGCAGCGAGACTTCGTACCAAGAGACCCAGTACTTC. Protein: CASSETSYQETQYF.

This clonotype was picked up a small number of times. V usage is TRBV9 and J usage is TRBJ2-1; maybe TRBD2 (6 bases). Between the trimmed V and J ends, which lost 4 bases and 7 bases, there was a span of 21 bases. This CDR3 is built from 16 residues. Germline V gene data show CDR1 as SGDLS and CDR2 as YYNGEE. The CDR3 loop is CASSPWDSTRGNEQFF. The DNA for the CDR3 is TGTGCCAGCAGCCCCTGGGACTCGACCCGTGGAAATGAGCAGTTCTTC.

This clonotype has more than one count but fewer than ten. J is TRBJ2-7 and V is TRBV28, with 10 bases aligning to TRBD2. V lost 3 bases to trimming and J lost 6 bases; unmatched junction nucleotides: 5. Germline CDR1 MDHEN, CDR2 SYDVKM. This CDR3 spans 14 amino acids. DNA for the CDR3: TGTGCCAGCAGTTTCCTAGCGGGAGCCCCCGAGCAGTACTTC. Protein sequence: CASSFLAGAPEQYF.

This clonotype has ten or more counts. The CDR3 protein is CATGPGANVLTF. CDR3 bases: TGTGCGACGGGGCCTGGGGCCAACGTCCTGACTTTC. The chain recombines TRBV12-3 or TRBV12-4 with TRBJ2-6; possibly TRBD1 or TRBD2 for D (5 bases each). The CDR3 totals 12 residues.

This clonotype has just a few counts. V and J are TRBV29-1 and TRBJ2-5, with D perhaps TRBD1 (6 bases). The CDR3 contains 15 residues. Germline values: CDR1 SQVTM, CDR2 ANQGSEA. Trimming stripped 2 bases from V and 0 bases from J, with 13 bases between. This CDR3 is CSVEWGQPYQETQYF. The CDR3 bases are TGCAGCGTTGAATGGGGGCAGCCGTACCAAGAGACCCAGTACTTC.

The gene calls are TRBV12-3 or TRBV12-4 and TRBJ2-3; D gene unclear. V lost 3 bases and J lost 8, with 12 bases in between. The CDR3 length is 13 residues. DNA for the CDR3: TGTGCCAGCAGTTTCTTAAGGGATGGTACGCAGTATTTT. The encoded protein is CASSFLRDGTQYF.

The chain joins TRBV5-1 to TRBJ2-7; 9 bases line up with TRBD1. V was pared by 4 bases and J by 4 bases, with 6 bases of the junction left unmatched. Germline V lookup: CDR1 SGHRS, CDR2 YFSETQ. There are 14 residues in the CDR3. In nucleotides, the CDR3 is TGCGCCAGCAGCCCAGGACAGGGGAAATACGAGCAGTACTTC. Amino acid sequence: CASSPGQGKYEQYF.

This chain links TRBV6-2 or TRBV6-3 with TRBJ2-5; 8 bases map to TRBD2. This CDR3 has 16 residues. The V gene's germline CDR1 is MNHEY and CDR2 SVGEGT. The V and J ends lost 2 bases and 2 bases, in that order; junction bases with no gene match: 7. Here the CDR3 reads CASSYIAGTGQETQYF. DNA for the CDR3: TGTGCCAGCAGTTACATAGCGGGGACGGGTCAAGAGACCCAGTACTTC.

This clonotype was seen many times. The chain employs TRBV12-3 or TRBV12-4 and TRBJ2-1; unclear D gene. Trimming removed 3 bases at V and 0 bases at J, with 6 bases between. The CDR3 has 14 residues. The CDR3 bases are TGTGCCAGCAGTTTTACCCGCTCCTACAATGAGCAGTTCTTC. It specifies CASSFTRSYNEQFF.

This rearrangement joins TRBV25-1 to TRBJ2-2; tentatively, D is TRBD1 or TRBD2 (7 bases each). The germline V and J ends were trimmed by 11 bases and 6 bases, with 19 bases remaining between them. Germline V gene sequence: CDR1 MGHDK, CDR2 SYGVNS. The CDR3 has 14 residues. CDR3 nucleotides: TGTGCCTCAGGGGGGGGGATCCCCCCCGGGGAGCTGTTTTTT. Amino acids: CASGGGIPPGELFF.

The CDR3, as DNA: TGTGCCAGCAGCCAACCACACGCTAAGCAAGAGACCCAGTACTTC. Residues: CASSQPHAKQETQYF. The J gene is TRBJ2-5, the V gene TRBV6-6, with D uncertain. The CDR3 totals 15 residues. V was cut by 6 bases and J by 2 bases, with 16 bases left in between. Germline loops: CDR1 MNHNY, CDR2 SVGAGI (reference sequence).

This clonotype occurred a few times. The rearrangement joins TRBV2 to TRBJ2-1; the match to TRBD1 covers 10 bases. Germline V gives CDR1 SNHLY, CDR2 FYNNEI. The V segment lost 7 bases and the J segment 10 bases; nucleotides outside the gene matches: 10. The CDR3 runs 14 residues. This chain's CDR3 is CASNAGTGEWEQFF. In nucleotides, the CDR3 is TGTGCCAGCAATGCCGGGACAGGGGAGTGGGAGCAGTTCTTC.

This clonotype came up a few times. The gene calls are TRBV6-1 and TRBJ2-2, with 9 bases that match TRBD2. Germline V gene data show CDR1 as MNHNS and CDR2 as SASEGT. This CDR3 spans 14 amino acids. Germline trimming cut 1 base from V and 6 bases from J; bases unmatched to any gene: 0. Here the CDR3 DNA reads TGTGCCAGCAGTGAAGGACTAGCGGCCGGGGAGCTGTTTTTT. Protein: CASSEGLAAGELFF.

There are a few counts of this clonotype. The chain couples TRBV28 to TRBJ2-3, with TRBD1 matching over 9 bases. CDR1 and CDR2 from the germline V gene are MDHEN and SYDVKM. The V gene end was trimmed by 3 bases and the J gene end by 10 bases; junction bases not matched to a gene: 14. This CDR3 contains 16 residues. This CDR3 reads CASSFDTGTGIYAQYF. The DNA for the CDR3 is TGTGCCAGCAGTTTCGATACCGGGACAGGGATTTACGCGCAGTATTTT.

The chain employs TRBV7-2 and TRBJ2-4; TRBD2 matches 9 bases. This CDR3 contains 15 residues. Germline CDR1 and CDR2: SGHTA and FQGNSA. J lost 1 base, V lost 11 bases, and 9 bases had no gene match. The CDR3 protein is CAVRSAGGAKNIQYF. In DNA form, the CDR3 reads TGTGCCGTAAGGTCGGCGGGAGGGGCCAAAAACATTCAGTACTTC.

This clonotype has a handful of counts. V gene TRBV3-1 combines with J gene TRBJ2-7; unclear D gene. The CDR3 covers 11 residues. CDR1 is LGHDT and CDR2 is YNNKEL in the germline V gene (reference sequence). V was cut by 7 bases and J by 2 bases, with 6 bases left in between. The DNA for the CDR3 is TGTGCCAGCAAAGGAACCTACGAGCAGTACTTC. Residues: CASKGTYEQYF.

This clonotype has only a few counts. The chain uses TRBV20-1 and TRBJ2-7; tentative D call: TRBD2 (5 bases). Germline CDR1 is DFQATT and CDR2 is SNEGSKA (reference sequence). There are 13 residues in the CDR3. Deletions cut 3 bases from V and 6 bases from J, with 15 bases between. The CDR3 protein is CSASGVGFREQYF. The CDR3 coding sequence is TGCAGTGCTAGCGGGGTGGGGTTTCGCGAGCAGTACTTC.

With respect to this clonotype: Sequence at one end of the junction differs from germline and may be a read error. The gene calls are TRBV7-2 and TRBJ2-7; possible D gene TRBD1, 6 bases. CDR3 size: 13 residues. Germline CDR1 and CDR2: SGHTA and FQGNSA. CDR3: CASSSGPIRDTHF. For the CDR3, the DNA is TGTGCCAGCAGCTCAGGCCCGATCCGGGACACGCACTTC.

This clonotype appeared a few times. The chain links TRBV29-1 to TRBJ2-7, with D possibly being TRBD2 (5 bases). Germline V CDR1 and CDR2: SQVTM, ANQGSEA. This CDR3 has 14 residues. V shed 5 bases and J shed 5 bases, with 19 bases lying between them. The CDR3 region is CSVKAADGSHEQYF. DNA for the CDR3: TGCAGCGTTAAAGCGGCGGATGGATCCCACGAGCAGTACTTC.

This clonotype was observed at least ten times. This chain uses TRBV4-2 with TRBJ2-5; TRBD1 or TRBD2 may be the D gene (12 bases each). Per the germline V gene, CDR1 is LGHNA and CDR2 is YNFKEQ. The CDR3 has 19 amino acids. V was cut by 5 bases and J by 2 bases, with 27 bases left in between. The DNA for the CDR3 is TGTGCCAGCAGCGGGACAGGGGGCTACCTAGCGGGAGGGCAAGAGACCCAGTACTTC. Amino acids: CASSGTGGYLAGGQETQYF.

In this sample, this clonotype turned up a few times. The chain employs TRBV25-1 and TRBJ1-3, with TRBD1 identical over 8 bases. The CDR3 sequence is 14 residues long. V lost 5 bases and J lost 3; bases outside the gene matches: 3. The germline CDR1 and CDR2 sequences are MGHDK and SYGVNS. CDR3 sequence (DNA): TGTGCCAGCAGTCCTGACAGGGGTGGAAACACCATATATTTT. Translating it yields CASSPDRGGNTIYF.

V usage is TRBV29-1 and J usage is TRBJ1-1; TRBD1 aligns across 9 bases. J lost 11 bases, V lost 7 bases, and 20 bases had no gene match. CDR1 and CDR2 from the germline V gene are SQVTM and ANQGSEA. The CDR3 loop spans 15 amino acids. CDR3 bases: TGCAGCGGACTTCTGGACCCCGGGACAGGGTCTGGGGCTTTCTTT. Residues: CSGLLDPGTGSGAFF.